This passage covers 28 T cell receptor beta chains from one sample sequenced in a study of T cell changes during pregnancy in multiple sclerosis. Clones were read by immunoSEQ multiplex PCR, and TCRdb kept only the in-frame ones, dropping some. The sample holds tens of thousands of clones, 90% to 95% seen once. The material was peripheral blood, obtained in the third trimester of pregnancy. The source is a female donor with multiple sclerosis, enrolled in a pregnancy study.

The rearrangement joins TRBV2 to TRBJ1-2; TRBD1 might be the D (5 bases). CDR3 length equals 13 residues. Trimming shortened V by 3 bases and J by 6 bases, and 11 bases separated the two germline ends. Looked up from germline, CDR1 is SNHLY and CDR2 is FYNNEI. CDR3 nucleotide sequence: TGTGCCAGCAGTGACGACAGAGGCCATGGCTACACCTTC. It translates to CASSDDRGHGYTF.

This chain links TRBV6-5 with TRBJ2-7; 7 bases are shared with TRBD1. The ends lost 7 bases at V and 1 base at J; junction bases unmatched: 4. Germline CDR1 is MNHEY and CDR2 is SVGAGI. The CDR3 contains 13 residues. The CDR3 sequence is CASMGDRSYEQYF. DNA of the CDR3: TGTGCCAGCATGGGGGACAGATCCTACGAGCAGTACTTC.

V and J are TRBV7-2 and TRBJ2-2, with TRBD2 matching 8 bases. The V gene's germline CDR1 is SGHTA and CDR2 FQGNSA. The CDR3 has 17 residues. After removal of 4 bases from V and 2 bases from J, the junction contained 9 bases not matched to a gene. In DNA form, the CDR3 reads TGTGCCAGCAGCTCCCCCGGCGGGGGGCGAAACACCGGGGAGCTGTTTTTT. Amino acid sequence: CASSSPGGGRNTGELFF.

The rearrangement links TRBV6-6 to TRBJ2-5; 8 nucleotides agree with TRBD2. V lost 2 bases to trimming and J lost 8 bases; unmatched junction nucleotides: 13. The CDR3 covers 16 residues. Germline V gives CDR1 MNHNY, CDR2 SVGAGI (reference sequence). CDR3 sequence: CASSYGPGTGGETQYF. For the CDR3, the DNA is TGTGCCAGCAGTTACGGCCCGGGAACCGGGGGGGAAACCCAGTACTTC.

The V gene is TRBV6-6, the J gene TRBJ2-7; 7 nucleotides align to TRBD1. Germline CDR1 MNHNY, CDR2 SVGAGI (reference sequence). V lost 6 bases, J lost 2 bases, and 4 bases stayed unmatched. CDR3 length equals 13 residues. The CDR3 coding sequence is TGTGCCAGCAGGGGGGACAGACCCTACGAGCAGTACTTC. This translates into CASRGDRPYEQYF.

The chain combines TRBV7-9 with TRBJ2-5; D is perhaps TRBD1 (6 bases). The CDR3 is 14 amino acids. Trimming pared 5 bases from V and 1 base from J, leaving 11 bases between. From germline, CDR1 is SEHNR and CDR2 FQNEAQ (reference sequence). CDR3 loop: CASSPWDIQETQYF. The CDR3 DNA is TGTGCCAGCAGCCCCTGGGACATCCAAGAGACCCAGTACTTC.

The gene calls are TRBV11-2 and TRBJ1-3, with D unclear. The CDR3 runs 12 residues. In germline, CDR1 is SGHAT, CDR2 FQNNGV. V was trimmed by 4 bases and J by 3 bases, leaving 4 bases between them. CDR3 nucleotides: TGTGCCAGCAGCTCCGGTGGAAACACCATATATTTT. Translation gives CASSSGGNTIYF. Using reference TRBV11-2 and TRBJ1-3 for the parts outside the CDR3, the full variable domain is EAGVAQSPRYKIIEKRQSVAFWCNPISGHATLYWYQQILGQGPKLLIQFQNNGVVDDSQLPKDRFSAERLKGVDSTLKIQPAKLEDSAVYLCASSSGGNTIYFGEGSWLTVV.

The chain links TRBV5-1 to TRBJ1-4; no firm D call. Germline V CDR1 and CDR2: SGHRS, YFSETQ. This CDR3 is 16 amino acids long. The V end lost 0 bases, the J end lost 7 bases, and 16 bases lay between the germline ends. CDR3 residues: CASSLASPGKGEKLFF. CDR3 nucleotide sequence: TGCGCCAGCAGCTTGGCCTCGCCCGGGAAGGGTGAAAAACTGTTTTTT.

The chain combines TRBV27 with TRBJ1-2, with a weak D call TRBD1 (5 bases). The V gene lost 6 bases and the J gene lost 4 bases, with 6 bases spanning the gap. CDR3 length: 11 amino acids. Germline V gene lookup returns CDR1 MNHEY and CDR2 SMNVEV (reference sequence). DNA for the CDR3: TGTGCCAGCAGAGGGGCCTATGGCTACACCTTC. Amino acid sequence: CASRGAYGYTF.

CDR3 region: CASSLGASAGNTIYF. Written as DNA, the CDR3 is TGTGCCAGCAGCTTGGGGGCCTCGGCCGGAAACACCATATATTTT. The rearrangement joins TRBV5-5 to TRBJ1-3; D gene uncertain. V was pared by 0 bases and J by 4 bases, with 11 bases between. This CDR3 has 15 amino acids. CDR1 and CDR2 from the germline V gene are SGHKS and YYEKEE (reference sequence). Drawing the rest from reference TRBV5-5 and TRBJ1-3, the complete variable domain is DAGVTQSPTHLIKTRGQQVTLRCSPISGHKSVSWYQQVLGQGPQFIFQYYEKEERGRGNFPDRFSARQFPNYSSELNVNALLLGDSALYLCASSLGASAGNTIYFGEGSWLTVV.

V is TRBV5-8 and J is TRBJ1-5; TRBD1 matches 7 bases. Germline trimming cut 4 bases from V and 4 bases from J; bases unmatched to any gene: 11. The germline CDR1 and CDR2 sequences are SGHTS and YDEGEE. There are 16 residues in the CDR3. CDR3 nucleotide sequence: TGTGCCAGCAGCCGACAGGGTGGGGGGTTTAATCAGCCCCAGCATTTT. Encoded protein: CASSRQGGGFNQPQHF.

The chain carries TRBV6-6 and TRBJ1-4; 8 bases agree with TRBD1. CDR1 and CDR2 from the germline V gene are MNHNY and SVGAGI (reference sequence). Trimming cost V 2 bases and J 0 bases; bases outside gene matches: 2. The CDR3 loop spans 16 amino acids. In DNA, the CDR3 is TGTGCCAGCAGTTACGCAGGGGGCGCAACTAATGAAAAACTGTTTTTT. It codes for CASSYAGGATNEKLFF.

This clone was observed a single time. The chain is built from TRBV10-2 and TRBJ2-1; 8 positions match TRBD2. Germline lookup yields CDR1 WSHSY and CDR2 SAAADI. The CDR3 has 10 residues. J gave up 10 bases and V 7 bases, and 0 bases lay outside the gene matches. CDR3 sequence reads: CASKRGEQFF. As DNA, the CDR3 is TGCGCCAGCAAGCGGGGGGAGCAGTTCTTC.

The CDR3 DNA sequence: TGTGCCAGCAGCCATCGACAGGGGGGCCCTCAAGAGACCCAGTACTTC. This gives the protein CASSHRQGGPQETQYF. V usage is TRBV11-1 and J usage is TRBJ2-5, with 9 bases identical to TRBD1. With 5 bases clipped from V and 2 bases from J, the junction kept 9 bases outside the gene matches. The germline V gene has CDR1 SGHAT and CDR2 FQDESV (reference sequence). The CDR3 is 16 residues long. Variable domain in full (rest from reference TRBV11-1 and TRBJ2-5): EAEVAQSPRYKITEKSQAVAFWCDPISGHATLYWYRQILGQGPELLVQFQDESVVDDSQLPKDRFSAERLKGVDSTLKIQPAELGDSAMYLCASSHRQGGPQETQYFGPGTRLLVL.

The CDR3 nucleotides read TGCGCCAGCAGCCAAGCGAAGGCGGGGGGCCCCCTCGATACGCAGTATTTT. Translation gives CASSQAKAGGPLDTQYF. The chain uses TRBV4-1 and TRBJ2-3; 8 bases line up with TRBD2. The CDR3 contains 17 residues. J was trimmed by 6 bases and V by 1 base; bases with no gene match: 12. The germline gives CDR1 MGHRA, CDR2 YSYEKL.

The CDR3 is CASSTRGGQGGQETQYF. DNA for the CDR3: TGTGCCAGTAGTACAAGGGGGGGACAGGGCGGCCAAGAGACCCAGTACTTC. The chain employs TRBV19 and TRBJ2-5; TRBD1 aligns across 9 bases. Germline CDR1 reads LNHDA; CDR2 reads SQIVND (reference sequence). Losses at the gene ends were 4 bases for V and 1 base for J; bases not matched to a gene: 10. The CDR3 spans 17 residues.

The rearrangement uses TRBV9 and TRBJ2-6, with D hard to call. The CDR3 spans 15 residues. Per the germline V gene, CDR1 is SGDLS and CDR2 is YYNGEE. V lost 0 bases, J lost 4 bases, and 8 bases lay in between. The CDR3 nucleotides read TGTGCCAGCAGCGTAGGGGCGCTGGGGGCCAACGTCCTGACTTTC. Its translation is CASSVGALGANVLTF.

This chain joins TRBV27 and TRBJ1-2; TRBD1 aligns across 8 bases. The CDR3 extends over 17 amino acids. V lost 7 bases to trimming and J lost 4 bases; unmatched junction nucleotides: 17. Per the germline V gene, CDR1 is MNHEY and CDR2 is SMNVEV (reference sequence). CDR3 sequence reads: CASTGQGATNGLYGYTF. The CDR3 DNA is TGTGCCAGCACAGGGCAGGGGGCGACCAATGGCCTCTATGGCTACACCTTC.

V usage is TRBV25-1 and J usage is TRBJ2-3; D is perhaps TRBD2 (6 bases). Between the trimmed V and J ends, which lost 2 bases and 0 bases, there was a span of 15 bases. The CDR3 spans 17 residues. The germline V gene has CDR1 MGHDK and CDR2 SYGVNS. In DNA, the CDR3 is TGTGCCAGCAGTGAAATCCTAGGGGCGGGGAGCACAGATACGCAGTATTTT. Its protein is CASSEILGAGSTDTQYF.

This sequence joins TRBV18 and TRBJ2-3; 10 bases align to TRBD1. The germline gives CDR1 KGHSH, CDR2 LQKENI. The CDR3 runs 15 residues. V lost 6 bases to trimming and J lost 3 bases; unmatched junction nucleotides: 6. CDR3 sequence reads: CASSLGQGVTDTQYF. DNA of the CDR3: TGTGCCAGCTCCCTCGGACAGGGGGTTACAGATACGCAGTATTTT.

The V gene is TRBV7-3, the J gene TRBJ2-2, with 15 bases aligning to TRBD2. This CDR3 spans 17 amino acids. The germline V gene encodes CDR1 SGHTA and CDR2 FQGTGA. Germline trimming cut 5 bases from V and 4 bases from J; bases unmatched to any gene: 5. The CDR3 DNA reads TGTGCCAGCAGCCGGACTAGCGGGGGGGCGGGCACCGGGGAGCTGTTTTTT. This gives the protein CASSRTSGGAGTGELFF.

The rearrangement joins TRBV27 to TRBJ2-7, with D uncertain. Per the germline V gene, CDR1 is MNHEY and CDR2 is SMNVEV (reference sequence). The CDR3 extends over 12 amino acids. V lost 6 bases, J lost 2 bases, and 8 bases lay in between. The CDR3 is CASRRTPYEQYF. Here the CDR3 DNA reads TGTGCCAGCAGACGTACTCCCTACGAGCAGTACTTC.

The count of this clone is one. The chain links TRBV11-1 to TRBJ2-5; a weak D match, TRBD1 (6 bases). The CDR3 runs to 16 residues. Germline assignment: CDR1 SGHAT and CDR2 FQDESV (reference sequence). The V gene lost 5 bases and the J gene lost 1 base, with 17 bases spanning the gap. CDR3 amino acids: CASSQNAPGAQETQYF. The DNA for the CDR3 is TGTGCCAGCAGCCAGAACGCCCCAGGGGCCCAAGAGACCCAGTACTTC.

V gene TRBV10-3 combines with J gene TRBJ1-5; D remains unclear. Germline assignment: CDR1 ENHRY and CDR2 SYGVKD. V was trimmed by 0 bases and J by 9 bases, leaving 9 bases between them. The CDR3 has 13 amino acids. CDR3 in amino acids: CAISESLTGPQHF. Here the CDR3 DNA reads TGTGCCATCAGTGAGTCTTTAACGGGGCCCCAGCATTTT.

The chain has TRBV19 and TRBJ2-7, with D tentatively TRBD2 (7 bases). V was shortened by 10 bases and J by 2 bases, with 15 bases between the two germline ends. The CDR3 spans 13 residues. Looked up from germline, CDR1 is LNHDA and CDR2 is SQIVND (reference sequence). The CDR3: CATGEGGAYEQYF. The CDR3 DNA is TGTGCCACAGGCGAGGGGGGGGCCTACGAGCAGTACTTC.

The rearrangement links TRBV9 to TRBJ2-1; TRBD2 matches 12 bases. The CDR3 is 19 amino acids. The V gene end was trimmed by 0 bases and the J gene end by 8 bases; junction bases not matched to a gene: 15. Germline-derived CDR1 and CDR2 are SGDLS and YYNGEE. This chain's CDR3 is CASSVASSLILAGGYEQFF. For the CDR3, the DNA is TGTGCCAGCAGCGTAGCTTCTTCGCTTATACTAGCGGGGGGATATGAGCAGTTCTTC.

The chain has TRBV27 and TRBJ2-3; no clear D. This CDR3 has 14 residues. From germline, CDR1 is MNHEY and CDR2 SMNVEV (reference sequence). Deletions cut 3 bases from V and 5 bases from J, with 12 bases between. The chain's CDR3 is CASSFQVSRDTQYF. In nucleotides, the CDR3 is TGTGCCAGCAGTTTTCAAGTTTCGAGAGATACGCAGTATTTT.

This chain connects TRBV5-6 to TRBJ2-1; 11 nucleotides line up with TRBD2. The CDR3 is 16 residues long. J lost 4 bases, V lost 2 bases, and 5 bases had no gene match. CDR1 SGHDT and CDR2 YYEEEE come from the germline V gene. The CDR3 bases are TGTGCCAGCAGCTTACCCGGGACTAGCGGTTACAATGAGCAGTTCTTC. It encodes CASSLPGTSGYNEQFF.